This T cell receptor (beta chain) was identified during a study of blood T cell repertoires in COVID-19. On the study more broadly: Some COVID-19 samples were acute and others convalescent; all came from the United States, Italy and Spain. T cells, B-cell-depleted T cells, or PBMCs provided the cDNA or gDNA that served as material.

Authors' data handling: Amplified reference gene primers provided the basis for estimating nucleated cell counts. Sequencing was performed with immunoSEQ multiplex PCR; in TCRdb, only in-frame clones are kept and a portion is missing. The DNA was the basis for D and trimming; V, J and clone size are from that table. This table holds roughly 160,000 clones, over 75% found once. Before being deemed recovered, Cohort 3 donors had two negative PCRs, clearance, or symptom resolution. A single count supports this clone. V lost 3 bases, J lost 3 bases, and 12 bases lay in between. The length of the CDR3 is 14 residues. Germline V CDR1 and CDR2: SGDLS, YYNGEE.

Sample: PBMCs or T cells enriched from blood (not recorded which). This rearrangement joins TRBV9 to TRBJ2-5; D unresolved. The clonotype was recovered from a man aged 45 to 65 who had recovered from COVID-19. CDR3 DNA: TGTGCCAGCAGCGCATCAGACAACAAAGAGACCCAGTACTTC. It is translated as CASSASDNKETQYF. Supplemented by reference TRBV9 and TRBJ2-5, the full variable domain reads DSGVTQTPKHLITATGQRVTLRCSPRSGDLSVYWYQQSLDQGLQFLIQYYNGEERAKGNILERFSAQQFPDLHSELNLSSLELGDSALYFCASSASDNKETQYFGPGTRLLVL.